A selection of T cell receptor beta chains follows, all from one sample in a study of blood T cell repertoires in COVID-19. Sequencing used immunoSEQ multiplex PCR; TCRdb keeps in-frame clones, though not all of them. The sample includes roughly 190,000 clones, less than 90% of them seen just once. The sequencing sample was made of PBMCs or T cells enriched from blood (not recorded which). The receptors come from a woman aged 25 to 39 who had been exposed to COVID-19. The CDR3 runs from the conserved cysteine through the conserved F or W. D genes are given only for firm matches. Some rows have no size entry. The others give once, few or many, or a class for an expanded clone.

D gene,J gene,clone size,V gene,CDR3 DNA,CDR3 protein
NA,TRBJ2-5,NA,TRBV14,TGTGCCAGCAGCCAAATTGTGGGGGGGACCCAGTACTTC,CASSQIVGGTQYF
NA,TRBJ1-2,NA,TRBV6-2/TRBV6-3,TGTGCCAGCAGTTACCGTGGGCAATCTAGAGGGATTTATGGCTACACCTTC,CASSYRGQSRGIYGYTF
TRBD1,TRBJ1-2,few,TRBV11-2,TGTGCCAGCAGCTTGTGGGACAGCCTTAACTATGGCTACACCTTC,CASSLWDSLNYGYTF
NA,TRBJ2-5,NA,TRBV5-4,TGTGCCAGCAGCTTGGGTCGGGAGACCCAGTACTTC,CASSLGRETQYF
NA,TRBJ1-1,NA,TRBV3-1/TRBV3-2,TGTGCCAGCAGCCAAGAGGGGGCGGTGAACACTGAAGCTTTCTTT,CASSQEGAVNTEAFF
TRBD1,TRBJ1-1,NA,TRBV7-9,TGTGCCAGCAGCCCCGATCGAGGGGGCTTGAACACTGAAGCTTTCTTT,CASSPDRGGLNTEAFF
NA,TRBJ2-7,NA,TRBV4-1,TGCGCCAGCAGCCAGCAAGATGCTAACTACGAGCAGTACTTC,CASSQQDANYEQYF
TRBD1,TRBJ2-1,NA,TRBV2,TGTGCCAGCAGTGATGTCGCAGGGGGCCTCAATGAGCAGTTCTTC,CASSDVAGGLNEQFF
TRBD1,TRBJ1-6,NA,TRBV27,TGTGCCAGCAGTTCATGGAGGGACAGGGAGCTTTCACCCCTCCACTTT,CASSSWRDRELSPLHF
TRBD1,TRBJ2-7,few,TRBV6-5,TGTGCCACCCTGACAGGGGCCTACGAGCAGTACTTC,CATLTGAYEQYF
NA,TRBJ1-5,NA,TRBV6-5,TGTGCCAGCAGTTCAAGACAGACTTCTAGCAATCAGCCCCAGCATTTT,CASSSRQTSSNQPQHF
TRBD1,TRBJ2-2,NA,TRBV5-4,TGTGCCAGCAGTCAGGGGGCGCGGGGCACCGGGGAGCTGTTTTTT,CASSQGARGTGELFF
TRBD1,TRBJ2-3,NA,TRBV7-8,TGTGCCAGCAGCTTAAGGGGGCTCGGAGATACGCAGTATTTT,CASSLRGLGDTQYF
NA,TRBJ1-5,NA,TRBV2,TGTGCCAGCAGTCCCACTCATCAGCCCCAGCATTTT,CASSPTHQPQHF
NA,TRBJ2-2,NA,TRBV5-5,TGTGCCAGCAGCTTGGATACAGGAGACACCGGGGAGCTGTTTTTT,CASSLDTGDTGELFF
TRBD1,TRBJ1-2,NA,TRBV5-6,TGTGCCAGCAGCTTTACCGGGACAGGGATCGGCTATGGCTACACCTTC,CASSFTGTGIGYGYTF
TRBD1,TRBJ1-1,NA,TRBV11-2,TGTGCCAGCAGCCGGATCCCGGGACAGATTTCGAACACTGAAGCTTTCTTT,CASSRIPGQISNTEAFF
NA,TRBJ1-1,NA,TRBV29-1,TGCAGCGTTGCGGAGCCCCACGGTTTGACTTTCTTT,CSVAEPHGLTFF
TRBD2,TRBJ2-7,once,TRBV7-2,TGTGCCAGCAGCTACTCTAGCGGGGGGAGCTACGAGCAGTACTTC,CASSYSSGGSYEQYF
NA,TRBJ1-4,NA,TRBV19,TGTGCCAGTAGTATGATCTCAGGGGTTTATAATGAAAAACTGTTTTTT,CASSMISGVYNEKLFF
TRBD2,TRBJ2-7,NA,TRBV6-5,TGTGCCAGCAGTCCGATAGCGGGGAGCTACGAGCAGTACTTC,CASSPIAGSYEQYF
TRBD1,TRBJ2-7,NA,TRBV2,TGTGCCAGCCAGACAGGGAAGCCCTACGAGCAGTACTTC,CASQTGKPYEQYF
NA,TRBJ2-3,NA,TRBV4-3,TGCGCCAGCAGCCAACAGGCCCCAGCGGTGGATACGCAGTATTTT,CASSQQAPAVDTQYF
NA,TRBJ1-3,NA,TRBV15,TGTGCCACCAGCAGAGACGAAAGGACAGAAACTGGAAACACCATATATTTT,CATSRDERTETGNTIYF
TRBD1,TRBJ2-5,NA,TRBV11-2,TGTGCCAGCAGCTTACGGGCAGGGGGCTGGGAGACCCAGTACTTC,CASSLRAGGWETQYF
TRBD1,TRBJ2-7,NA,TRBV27,TGTGCCAGCAGTTCCCATGACAGGGGCTACGAGCAGTACTTC,CASSSHDRGYEQYF
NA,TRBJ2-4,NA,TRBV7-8,TGTGCCAGCAGCCTCGCGGGGATATCCAAAAACATTCAGTACTTC,CASSLAGISKNIQYF
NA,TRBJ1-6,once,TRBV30,TGTGCCTATATCTTCGGGACAAGTTATTCACCCCTCCACTTT,CAYIFGTSYSPLHF
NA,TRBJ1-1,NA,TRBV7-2,TGTGCCAGCAGCTTCACAGGGATTGAAGCTTTCTTT,CASSFTGIEAFF
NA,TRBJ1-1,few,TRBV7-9,TGTGCCAGCAGCGCTACAGCTGAAGCTTTCTTT,CASSATAEAFF
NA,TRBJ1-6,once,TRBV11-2,TGTGCCAGCAGCTTAGTAGGGGCCAATTCACCCCTCCACTTT,CASSLVGANSPLHF
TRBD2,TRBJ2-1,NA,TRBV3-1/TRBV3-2,TGTGCCAGCAGCCAAGATCTAGCGGGGGGGCTATACAATGAGCAGTTCTTC,CASSQDLAGGLYNEQFF
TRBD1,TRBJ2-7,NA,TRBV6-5,TGTGCCAGCAGAGACAGGGGCCTATACGAGCAGTACTTC,CASRDRGLYEQYF
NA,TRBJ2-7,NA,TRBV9,TGTGCCAGCAGCGTAGGGCAGGGTGGCGAGCAGTACTTC,CASSVGQGGEQYF
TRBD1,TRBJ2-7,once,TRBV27,TGTGCCAGCTCCGGGACAGGCTCCTACGAGCAGTACTTC,CASSGTGSYEQYF
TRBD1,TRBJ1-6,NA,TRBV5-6,TGTGCCAGCAGCTCGACAGGGGATCTTAATTCACCCCTCCACTTT,CASSSTGDLNSPLHF
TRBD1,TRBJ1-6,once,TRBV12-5,TGTGCTAGTGGTTGGACAGGGGCTACTAATTCACCCCTCCACTTT,CASGWTGATNSPLHF
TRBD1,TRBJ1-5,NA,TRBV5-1,TGCGCCAGCAGCCCGGGACAGAGCGATCAGCCCCAGCATTTT,CASSPGQSDQPQHF
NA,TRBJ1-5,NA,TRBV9,TGTGCCAGCAGTGAAGGGAGTTACAATCAGCCCCAGCATTTT,CASSEGSYNQPQHF
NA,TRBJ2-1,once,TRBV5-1,TGCGCCAGCAGCTTGGACCGGGGCTCCTACAATGAGCAGTTCTTC,CASSLDRGSYNEQFF